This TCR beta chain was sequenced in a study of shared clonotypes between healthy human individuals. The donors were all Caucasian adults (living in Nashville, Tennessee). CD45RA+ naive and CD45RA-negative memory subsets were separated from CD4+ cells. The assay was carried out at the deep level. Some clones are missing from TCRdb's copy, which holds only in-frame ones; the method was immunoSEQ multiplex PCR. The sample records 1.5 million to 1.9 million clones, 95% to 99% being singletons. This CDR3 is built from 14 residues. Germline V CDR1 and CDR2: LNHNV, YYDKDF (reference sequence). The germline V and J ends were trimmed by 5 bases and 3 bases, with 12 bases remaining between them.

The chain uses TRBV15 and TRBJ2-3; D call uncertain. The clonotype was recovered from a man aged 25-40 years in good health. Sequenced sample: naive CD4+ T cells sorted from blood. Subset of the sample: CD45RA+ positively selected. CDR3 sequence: CATSLTVGTDTQYF. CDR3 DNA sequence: TGTGCCACCAGCCTCACCGTGGGGACAGATACGCAGTATTTT.